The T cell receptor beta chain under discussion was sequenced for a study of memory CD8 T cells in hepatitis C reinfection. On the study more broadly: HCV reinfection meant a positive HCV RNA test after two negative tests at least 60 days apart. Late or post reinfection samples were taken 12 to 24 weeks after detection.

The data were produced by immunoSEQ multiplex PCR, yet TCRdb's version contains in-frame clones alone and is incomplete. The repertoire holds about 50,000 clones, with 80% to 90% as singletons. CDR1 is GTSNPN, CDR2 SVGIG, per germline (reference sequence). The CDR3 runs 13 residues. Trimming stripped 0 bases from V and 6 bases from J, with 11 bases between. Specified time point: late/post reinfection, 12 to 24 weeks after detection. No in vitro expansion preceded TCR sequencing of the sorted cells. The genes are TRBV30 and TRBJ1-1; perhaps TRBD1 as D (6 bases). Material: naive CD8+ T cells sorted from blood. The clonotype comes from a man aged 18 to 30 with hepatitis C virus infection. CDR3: CAWSVARGSEAFF. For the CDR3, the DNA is TGTGCCTGGAGTGTAGCCAGGGGCTCTGAAGCTTTCTTT.